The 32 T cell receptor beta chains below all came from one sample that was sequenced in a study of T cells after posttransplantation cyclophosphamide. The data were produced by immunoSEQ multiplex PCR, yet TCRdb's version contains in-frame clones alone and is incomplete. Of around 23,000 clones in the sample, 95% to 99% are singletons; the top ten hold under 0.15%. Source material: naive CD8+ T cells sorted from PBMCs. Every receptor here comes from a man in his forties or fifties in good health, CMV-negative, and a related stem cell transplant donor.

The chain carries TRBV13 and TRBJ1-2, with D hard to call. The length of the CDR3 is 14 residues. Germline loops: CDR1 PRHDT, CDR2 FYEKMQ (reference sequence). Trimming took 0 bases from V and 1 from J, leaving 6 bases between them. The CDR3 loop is CASSLGAVNYGYTF. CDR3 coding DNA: TGTGCCAGCAGCTTAGGAGCCGTTAACTATGGCTACACCTTC.

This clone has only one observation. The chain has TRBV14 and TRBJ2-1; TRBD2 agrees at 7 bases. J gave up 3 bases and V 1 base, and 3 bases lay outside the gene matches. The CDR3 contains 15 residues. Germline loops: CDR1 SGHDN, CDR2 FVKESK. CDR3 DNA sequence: TGTGCCAGCAGCCAAGCAGAGCGGGACTACAATGAGCAGTTCTTC. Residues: CASSQAERDYNEQFF.

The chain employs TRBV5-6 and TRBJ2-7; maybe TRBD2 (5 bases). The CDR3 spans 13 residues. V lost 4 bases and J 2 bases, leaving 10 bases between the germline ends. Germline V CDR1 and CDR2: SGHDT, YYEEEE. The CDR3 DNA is TGTGCCAGCAGCAGAAGCGGAACCTACGAGCAGTACTTC. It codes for CASSRSGTYEQYF.

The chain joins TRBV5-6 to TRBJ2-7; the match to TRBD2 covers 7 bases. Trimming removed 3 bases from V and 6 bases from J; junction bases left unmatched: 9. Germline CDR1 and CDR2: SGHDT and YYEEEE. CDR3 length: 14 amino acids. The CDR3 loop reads CASSYLGVAGEQYF. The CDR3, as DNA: TGTGCCAGCAGCTACCTCGGGGTAGCGGGCGAGCAGTACTTC.

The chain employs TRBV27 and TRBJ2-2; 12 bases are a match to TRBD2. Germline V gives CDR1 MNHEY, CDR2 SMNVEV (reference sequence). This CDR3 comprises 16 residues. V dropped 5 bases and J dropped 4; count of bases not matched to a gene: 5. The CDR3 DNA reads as TGTGCCAGCAGTACGCTACTAGCGGGAGGCACCGGGGAGCTGTTTTTT. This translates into CASSTLLAGGTGELFF.

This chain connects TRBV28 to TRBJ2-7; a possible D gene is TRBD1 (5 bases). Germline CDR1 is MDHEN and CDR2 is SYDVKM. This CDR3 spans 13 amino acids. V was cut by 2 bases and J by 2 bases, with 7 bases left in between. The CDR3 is CASSLPDTYEQYF. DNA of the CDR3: TGTGCCAGCAGTTTACCGGACACCTACGAGCAGTACTTC.

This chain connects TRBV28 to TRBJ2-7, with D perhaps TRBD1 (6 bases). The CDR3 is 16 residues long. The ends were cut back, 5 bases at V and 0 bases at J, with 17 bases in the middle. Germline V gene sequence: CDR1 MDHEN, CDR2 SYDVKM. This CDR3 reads CASSPVQGIISYEQYF. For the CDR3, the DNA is TGTGCCAGCAGTCCAGTACAGGGAATTATCTCCTACGAGCAGTACTTC.

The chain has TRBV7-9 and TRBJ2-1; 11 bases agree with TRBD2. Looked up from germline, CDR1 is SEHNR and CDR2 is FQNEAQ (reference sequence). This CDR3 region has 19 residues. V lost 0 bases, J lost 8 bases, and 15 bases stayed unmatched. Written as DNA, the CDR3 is TGTGCCAGCAGCTTAGCGACGGTAGTTACTAGCGGGAGCGCGTATGAGCAGTTCTTC. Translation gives CASSLATVVTSGSAYEQFF. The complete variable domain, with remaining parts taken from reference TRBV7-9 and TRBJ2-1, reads DTGVSQNPRHKITKRGQNVTFRCDPISEHNRLYWYRQTLGQGPEFLTYFQNEAQLEKSRLLSDRFSAERPKGSFSTLEIQRTEQGDSAMYLCASSLATVVTSGSAYEQFFGPGTRLTVL.

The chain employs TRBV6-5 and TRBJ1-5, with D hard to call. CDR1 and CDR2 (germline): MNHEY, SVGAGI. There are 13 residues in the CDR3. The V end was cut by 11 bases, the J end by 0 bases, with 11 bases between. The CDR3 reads CAAGEFSNQPQHF. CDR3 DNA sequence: TGTGCCGCCGGTGAGTTTAGCAATCAGCCCCAGCATTTT.

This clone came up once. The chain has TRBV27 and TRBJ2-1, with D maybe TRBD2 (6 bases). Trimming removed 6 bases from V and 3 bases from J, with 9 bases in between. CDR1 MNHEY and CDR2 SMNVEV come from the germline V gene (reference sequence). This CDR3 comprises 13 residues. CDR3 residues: CASSRTNYNEQFF. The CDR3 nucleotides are TGTGCCAGCAGCCGGACTAACTACAATGAGCAGTTCTTC.

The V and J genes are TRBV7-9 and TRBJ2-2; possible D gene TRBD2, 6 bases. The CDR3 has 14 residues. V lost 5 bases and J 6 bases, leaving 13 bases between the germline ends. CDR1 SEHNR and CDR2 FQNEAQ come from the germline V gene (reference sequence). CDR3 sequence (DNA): TGTGCCAGCAGCCCCCCGCGGGGCGCCGGGGAGCTGTTTTTT. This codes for CASSPPRGAGELFF.

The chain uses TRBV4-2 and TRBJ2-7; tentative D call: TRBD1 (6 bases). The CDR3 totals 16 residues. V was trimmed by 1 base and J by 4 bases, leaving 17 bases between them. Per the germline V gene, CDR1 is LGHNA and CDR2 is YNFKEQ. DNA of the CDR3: TGTGCCAGCAGCCAAGGGAAGGGGGTAACGGCATACGAGCAGTACTTC. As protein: CASSQGKGVTAYEQYF.

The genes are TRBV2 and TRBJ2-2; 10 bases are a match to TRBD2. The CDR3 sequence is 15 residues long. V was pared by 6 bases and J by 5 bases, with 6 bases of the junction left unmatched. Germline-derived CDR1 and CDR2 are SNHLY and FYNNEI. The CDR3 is CASSLGLAVTGELFF. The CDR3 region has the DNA TGTGCCAGCAGCCTCGGACTAGCGGTTACCGGGGAGCTGTTTTTT.

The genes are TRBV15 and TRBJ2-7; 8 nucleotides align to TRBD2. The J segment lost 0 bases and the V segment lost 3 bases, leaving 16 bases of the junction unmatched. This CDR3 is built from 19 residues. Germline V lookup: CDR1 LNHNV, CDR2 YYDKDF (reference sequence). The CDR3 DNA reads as TGTGCCACCAGCAGGAGCCCGGAACTAGCGGCTTCAAGCTCCTACGAGCAGTACTTC. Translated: CATSRSPELAASSSYEQYF.

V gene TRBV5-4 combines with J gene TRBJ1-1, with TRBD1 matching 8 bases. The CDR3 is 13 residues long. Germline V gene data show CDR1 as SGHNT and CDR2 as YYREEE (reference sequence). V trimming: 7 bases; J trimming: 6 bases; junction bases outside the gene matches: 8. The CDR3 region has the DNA TGTGCCAGCCCCAGCGACAGGGGTCCTGAAGCTTTCTTT. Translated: CASPSDRGPEAFF.

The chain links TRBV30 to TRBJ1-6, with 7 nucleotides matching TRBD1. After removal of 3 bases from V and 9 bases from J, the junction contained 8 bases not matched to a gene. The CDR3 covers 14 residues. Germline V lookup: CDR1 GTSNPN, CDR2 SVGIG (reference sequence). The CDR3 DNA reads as TGTGCCTGGAGCACAGGGGACCTAGTTTCACCCCTCCACTTT. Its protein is CAWSTGDLVSPLHF.

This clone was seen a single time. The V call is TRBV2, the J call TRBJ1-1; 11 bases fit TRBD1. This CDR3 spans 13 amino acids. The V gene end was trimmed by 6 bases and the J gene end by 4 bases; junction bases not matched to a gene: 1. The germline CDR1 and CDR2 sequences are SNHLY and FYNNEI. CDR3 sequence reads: CASRGTGGTEAFF. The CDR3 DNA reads TGTGCCAGCAGGGGGACAGGGGGCACTGAAGCTTTCTTT.

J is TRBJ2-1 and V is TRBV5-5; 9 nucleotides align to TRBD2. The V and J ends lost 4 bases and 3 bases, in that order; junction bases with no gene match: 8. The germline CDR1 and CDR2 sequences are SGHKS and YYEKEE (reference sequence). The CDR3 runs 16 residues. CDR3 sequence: CASSISSGRFYNEQFF. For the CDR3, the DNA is TGTGCCAGCAGCATTTCCAGCGGGAGGTTCTACAATGAGCAGTTCTTC.

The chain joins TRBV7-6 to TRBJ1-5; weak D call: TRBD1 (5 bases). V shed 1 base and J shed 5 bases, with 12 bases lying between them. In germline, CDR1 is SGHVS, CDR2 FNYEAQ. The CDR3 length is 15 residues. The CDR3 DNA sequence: TGTGCCAGCAGCTTAGGACCCCAAGGGGATCAGCCCCAGCATTTT. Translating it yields CASSLGPQGDQPQHF.

CDR3 bases: TGTGCCAGCAGCTCAGGGACTAGCGGGAGGGCCCAGGAGACCCAGTACTTC. The encoded protein is CASSSGTSGRAQETQYF. The rearrangement links TRBV5-6 to TRBJ2-5, with TRBD2 matching 16 bases. The CDR3 runs to 17 residues. V dropped 3 bases and J dropped 5; count of bases not matched to a gene: 7. CDR1 and CDR2 (germline): SGHDT, YYEEEE.

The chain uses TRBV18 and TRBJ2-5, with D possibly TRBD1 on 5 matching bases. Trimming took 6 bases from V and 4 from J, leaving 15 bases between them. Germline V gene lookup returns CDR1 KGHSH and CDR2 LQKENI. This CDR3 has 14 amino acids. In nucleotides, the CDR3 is TGTGCCAGCTCTCGCTCAGGGAAAGGAGAGACCCAGTACTTC. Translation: CASSRSGKGETQYF.

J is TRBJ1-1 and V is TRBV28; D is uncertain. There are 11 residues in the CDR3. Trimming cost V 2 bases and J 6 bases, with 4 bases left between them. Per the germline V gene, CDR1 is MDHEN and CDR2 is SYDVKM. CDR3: CASSLISEAFF. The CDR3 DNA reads TGTGCCAGCAGTTTAATCTCTGAAGCTTTCTTT.

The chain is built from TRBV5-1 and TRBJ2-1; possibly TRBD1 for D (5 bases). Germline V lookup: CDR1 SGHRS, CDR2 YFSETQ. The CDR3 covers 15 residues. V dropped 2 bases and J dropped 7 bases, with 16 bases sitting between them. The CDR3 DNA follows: TGCGCCAGCAGCTTAGAGAGTTCAGCAGGGAATGAGCAGTTCTTC. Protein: CASSLESSAGNEQFF.

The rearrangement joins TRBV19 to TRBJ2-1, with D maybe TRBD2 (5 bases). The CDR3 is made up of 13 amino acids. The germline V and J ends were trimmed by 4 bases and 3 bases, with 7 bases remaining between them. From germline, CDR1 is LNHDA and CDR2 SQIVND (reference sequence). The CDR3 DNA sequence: TGTGCCAGTAGTACCGGACTCTACAATGAGCAGTTCTTC. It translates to CASSTGLYNEQFF.

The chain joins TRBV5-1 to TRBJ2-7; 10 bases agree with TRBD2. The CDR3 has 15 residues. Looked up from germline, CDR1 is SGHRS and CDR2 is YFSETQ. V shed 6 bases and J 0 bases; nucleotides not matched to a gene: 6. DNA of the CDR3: TGCGCCAGCACCCCCTCTAGCGGGAGCTCCTACGAGCAGTACTTC. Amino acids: CASTPSSGSSYEQYF.

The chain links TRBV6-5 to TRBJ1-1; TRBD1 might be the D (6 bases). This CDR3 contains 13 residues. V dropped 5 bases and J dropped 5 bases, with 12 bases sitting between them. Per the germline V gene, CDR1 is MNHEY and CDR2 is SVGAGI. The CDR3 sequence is CASSGATGTEAFF. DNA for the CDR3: TGTGCCAGCAGTGGGGCTACAGGGACTGAAGCTTTCTTT.

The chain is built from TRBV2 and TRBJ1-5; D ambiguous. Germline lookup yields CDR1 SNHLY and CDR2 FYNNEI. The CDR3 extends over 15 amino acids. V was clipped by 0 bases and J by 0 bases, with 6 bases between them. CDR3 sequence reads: CASSEAAYSNQPQHF. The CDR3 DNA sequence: TGTGCCAGCAGTGAAGCAGCATATAGCAATCAGCCCCAGCATTTT.

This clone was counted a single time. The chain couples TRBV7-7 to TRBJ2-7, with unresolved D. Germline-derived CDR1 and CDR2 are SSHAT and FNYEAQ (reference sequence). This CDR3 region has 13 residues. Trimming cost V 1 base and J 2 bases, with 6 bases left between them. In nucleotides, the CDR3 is TGTGCCAGCAGCTTAGGCAGGACCTACGAGCAGTACTTC. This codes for CASSLGRTYEQYF.

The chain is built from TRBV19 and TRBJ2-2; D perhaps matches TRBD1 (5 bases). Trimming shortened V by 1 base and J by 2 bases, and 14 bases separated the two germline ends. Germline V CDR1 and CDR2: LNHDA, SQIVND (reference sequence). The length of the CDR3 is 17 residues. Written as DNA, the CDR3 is TGTGCCAGTAGTATAGTTTGGCAGGGCGGTAACACCGGGGAGCTGTTTTTT. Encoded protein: CASSIVWQGGNTGELFF.

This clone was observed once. Written as DNA, the CDR3 is TGCGCCAGCAGCCAAGATCCCAGGACAGGGAAGAATGAGCAGTTCTTC. Encoded protein: CASSQDPRTGKNEQFF. The chain links TRBV4-1 to TRBJ2-1, with TRBD1 matching over 8 bases. Per the germline V gene, CDR1 is MGHRA and CDR2 is YSYEKL. The CDR3 extends over 16 amino acids. Trimming at V came to 0 bases and at J to 7 bases, leaving 8 bases not matched to a gene.

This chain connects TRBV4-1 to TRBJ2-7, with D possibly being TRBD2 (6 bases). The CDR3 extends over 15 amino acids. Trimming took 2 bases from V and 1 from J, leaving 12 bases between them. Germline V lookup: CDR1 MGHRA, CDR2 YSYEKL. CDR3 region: CASSQSGLPSYEQYF. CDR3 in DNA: TGCGCCAGCAGCCAAAGCGGACTACCTTCCTACGAGCAGTACTTC.

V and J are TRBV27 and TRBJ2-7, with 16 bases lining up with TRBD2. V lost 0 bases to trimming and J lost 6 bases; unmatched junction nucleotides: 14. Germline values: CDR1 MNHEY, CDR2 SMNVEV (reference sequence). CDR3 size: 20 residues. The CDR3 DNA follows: TGTGCCAGCAGTTTATCATGGAGATCGGGACTAGCGGGAGGGAGGCTCGAGCAGTACTTC. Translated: CASSLSWRSGLAGGRLEQYF.